This T cell receptor (beta chain) was found in a study of T cell responses to AZD1222 COVID-19 vaccine. V was trimmed by 5 bases and J by 3 bases, leaving 11 bases between them. The CDR3 has 14 amino acids. Germline CDR1 is SGHTA and CDR2 is FQGNSA. The table came from immunoSEQ multiplex PCR; TCRdb's copy has only in-frame clones and leaves some out. The sample yields about 150,000 clones, about nine tenths seen once. This specimen was peripheral blood, taken after recovery from COVID-19. The chain has TRBV7-2 and TRBJ1-3, with D uncertain. This receptor was taken from an adult who had recovered from COVID-19. DNA for the CDR3: TGTGCCAGCAGCCTTTCGGGATTTGGAAACACCATATATTTT. It encodes CASSLSGFGNTIYF.